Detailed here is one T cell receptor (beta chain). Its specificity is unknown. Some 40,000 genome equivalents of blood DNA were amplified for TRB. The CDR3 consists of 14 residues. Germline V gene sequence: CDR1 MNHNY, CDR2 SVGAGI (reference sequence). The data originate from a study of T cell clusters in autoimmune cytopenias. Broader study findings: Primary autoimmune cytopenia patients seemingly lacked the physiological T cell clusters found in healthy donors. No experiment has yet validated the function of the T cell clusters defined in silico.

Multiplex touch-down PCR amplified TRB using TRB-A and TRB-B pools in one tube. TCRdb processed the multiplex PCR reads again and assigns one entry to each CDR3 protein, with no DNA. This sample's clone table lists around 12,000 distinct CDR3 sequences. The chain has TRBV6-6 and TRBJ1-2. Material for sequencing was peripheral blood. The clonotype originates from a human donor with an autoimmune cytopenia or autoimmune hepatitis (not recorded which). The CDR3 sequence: CASRPDQVFIGYTF.